These 4 T cell receptor beta chains originate from one sample sequenced in a study of beta chain features in type 1 diabetes. Study outcomes and limitations: TCRB CDR3s were moderately but significantly shorter in Type 1 diabetes patients in all four CD4+ subsets.

Of the isolated RNA, all was reverse transcribed, and so the sequenced material was expressed TCRB transcripts. This table comes from immunoSEQ multiplex PCR, and its TCRdb copy is limited to in-frame clones, with some not included. The sample lists about 650,000 clones, 9.5% to 15% seen once, with around 0.12% in the top ten. These receptors' antigens are unknown. Sequencing was done on a sample of naive CD4+ T cells from blood. The source of these receptors is a man aged 30-40 years with type 1 diabetes.

This clone was observed a few times. J is TRBJ1-2 and V is TRBV28, with 10 bases fitting TRBD1. The V segment lost 6 bases and the J segment 6 bases; nucleotides outside the gene matches: 10. CDR1 and CDR2 from the germline V gene are MDHEN and SYDVKM. The CDR3 spans 15 residues. Written as DNA, the CDR3 is TGTGCCAGCAGACGACCGGGACAGGGGCCAGATGGCTACACCTTC. Protein sequence: CASRRPGQGPDGYTF.

This clone was detected a few times. V and J are TRBV5-4 and TRBJ2-7; D is perhaps TRBD1 (6 bases). Trimming removed 4 bases from V and 2 bases from J, with 10 bases in between. Germline lookup yields CDR1 SGHNT and CDR2 YYREEE (reference sequence). The CDR3 covers 13 residues. The CDR3 loop is CASSRQETYEQYF. The CDR3 DNA sequence: TGTGCCAGCAGCCGACAGGAAACCTACGAGCAGTACTTC.

The table lists this clone with a few counts. The chain carries TRBV7-2 and TRBJ2-5; D gene uncertain. CDR3 length equals 13 residues. The germline CDR1 and CDR2 sequences are SGHTA and FQGNSA. V shed 2 bases and J shed 0 bases, with 4 bases lying between them. The CDR3 spells CASSLSNQETQYF. The CDR3 DNA is TGTGCCAGCAGCTTAAGCAACCAAGAGACCCAGTACTTC.

This clone was found a few times. The rearrangement links TRBV5-4 to TRBJ2-7, with TRBD1 matching over 10 bases. The V and J ends lost 4 bases and 3 bases, in that order; junction bases with no gene match: 7. The CDR3 sequence is 15 residues long. The germline CDR1 and CDR2 sequences are SGHNT and YYREEE (reference sequence). This CDR3 reads CASSPERDRGYEQYF. For the CDR3, the DNA is TGTGCCAGCAGCCCTGAAAGGGACAGGGGCTACGAGCAGTACTTC.